The TCR beta chain under discussion was sequenced for a study of T cells in Graves' hyperthyroidism and ophthalmopathy. Regarding the study as a whole: Among clonotypes expanded in thyroid above 0.001, most were also found in blood.

The CDR3 is made up of 12 amino acids. Deletions cut 6 bases from V and 12 bases from J, with 18 bases between. The germline V gene encodes CDR1 DFQATT and CDR2 SNEGSKA (reference sequence). As for this clonotype: Antigen unknown.

TCR beta CDR3 regions were amplified from RNA. Initially, a first-round RT-PCR of the TCR CDR3 employed the HTBI primer set. TCRdb called the multiplex PCR reads again in MiXCR, with one record for every CDR3 protein. Of over 350,000 distinct CDR3 sequences listed, more than 13% are singletons. The V and J genes are TRBV20-1 and TRBJ2-1, with D possibly matching TRBD2 (6 bases). Sequencing was performed on blood. This TCR was recovered from a man in his fifties or sixties with Graves' ophthalmopathy. CDR3 region: CSAGGQAVGQFF. The CDR3, as DNA: TGCAGTGCCGGAGGGCAGGCCGTGGGGCAGTTCTTC.